The subject of this entry is one T cell receptor (beta chain). What it binds is not known. The sample is drawn from a study of CD8+CD57+ T cells in acquired aplastic anemia. V lost 3 bases to trimming and J lost 3 bases; unmatched junction nucleotides: 10. The germline V gene has CDR1 KGHDR and CDR2 SFDVKD. The CDR3 is made up of 17 amino acids. Broader study findings: Patients and controls had CD8+ Simpson's diversity values that were not significantly distinct.

The template used for profiling TCR beta VDJ and CDR3 was genomic DNA. TCRdb fed the reads into MiXCR, producing one record per CDR3 protein. Among hundreds of thousands of distinct CDR3 sequences, around 30% were seen once, and the ten largest hold about 0.8%. CD8+CD57+ cell expansion had been shown by flow cytometry in patients chosen for sequencing. There were no patients without severe acquired aplastic anemia. Patients were therapy-naive when their blood was sampled. The clonotype was recovered from a human donor with aplastic anemia. Sequencing used sorted CD4+, CD8+, or CD8+CD57+ T cells (not recorded which) from PBMCs. V gene TRBV24-1 combines with J gene TRBJ2-3, with 8 bases matching TRBD2. The CDR3 DNA reads as TGTGCCACCAGTGATATTAGCGGGATTAGGGGGACAGATACGCAGTATTTT. It translates to CATSDISGIRGTDTQYF.